This T cell receptor beta chain was identified in a study of blood T cells in healthy people across ages. The wider study: The capture of about one barcoded beta molecule per two T cells was achieved by template switching.

Germline CDR1 reads LNHNV; CDR2 reads YYDKDF (reference sequence). This CDR3 has 18 amino acids. Trimming removed 5 bases from V and 2 bases from J; junction bases left unmatched: 10. Ranging in age from about 6 to 90, the donors were healthy Caucasian individuals from Russia. Then a second PCR, running roughly 7 to 12 cycles, was carried out with a sample-barcoded 5' primer and a J-beta primer mix. TCRdb reprocessed the 5' RACE reads via MiXCR and lists one record per CDR3 protein. This sample has some 1.5 million distinct CDR3 sequences; 28% occur once, and the top ten carry 7.7%. The sequence derives from a woman in her twenties or thirties in good health. The rearrangement links TRBV15 to TRBJ2-6; 9 bases are shared with TRBD1. The sequenced sample consisted of blood. CDR3 region: CATSRAGTGLAGANVLTF. In nucleotides, the CDR3 is TGTGCCACCAGCCGCGCCGGGACAGGGCTCGCTGGGGCCAACGTCCTGACTTTC.